This T cell receptor (beta chain) came from a study of shared clonotypes between healthy human individuals. Naive CD8 cells, CD45RO-negative and positively selected for CCR7, excluded terminally differentiated effector memory CD45RA+ cells. Only in-frame clones appear in the TCRdb table, and some are missing; sequencing was by immunoSEQ multiplex PCR. The table includes over 2,000,000 clones, about 93% detected once. The TCR comes from a man younger than 30 in good health. Some clones in this sample may be carry-over from other donors' samples. Sequencing was performed on naive CD8+ T cells from PBMCs.

CDR3 DNA: TGTGCCAGCACGCCGCTCGTGTCTAGCACCCCGGGAGCCGGGGAGCTGTTTTTT. It specifies CASTPLVSSTPGAGELFF. The chain carries TRBV7-9 and TRBJ2-2; D perhaps matches TRBD2 (6 bases). CDR3 size: 18 residues. From germline, CDR1 is SEHNR and CDR2 FQNEAQ (reference sequence). V lost 7 bases to trimming and J lost 6 bases, with 27 bases between them.